These T cell receptor beta chains were read from a single sample in a study of cytomegalovirus exposure and HLA in healthy donors. Method: immunoSEQ multiplex PCR; TCRdb's copy keeps in-frame clones and lacks some. The sample holds 150,000 to 200,000 clones, 60% to 80% seen once. Material: PBMCs. These receptors were collected from a man aged 35-49 years in good health and CMV-seronegative. Each CDR3 is given with its conserved first and last residue. Clone size is stated in some rows and not others, as once, few, many or a class when expanded.

j_call	v_call	clone_size	cdr3_aa
TRBJ1-5	TRBV10-1	NA	CASSGGTGRGFGQPQHF
TRBJ2-1	TRBV28	NA	CASKGLTFYNEQFF
TRBJ1-1	TRBV18	NA	CASSPDEGLEAFF
TRBJ2-5	TRBV7-2	NA	CASSPQGPAETQYF
TRBJ2-1	TRBV5-1	NA	CASSFRTGYQGNEQFF
TRBJ1-3	TRBV12-2	NA	CASRLRTGRVEGTGNTIYF
TRBJ1-2	TRBV21-1	NA	CASSIRDRPYYGYTF
TRBJ1-2	TRBV5-5	NA	CASSPGLLYGYTF
TRBJ2-7	TRBV7-2	NA	CASSLLAGEPYEQYF
TRBJ2-3	TRBV18	few	CASSPPFGQGDSDTQYF
TRBJ1-2	TRBV7-9	NA	CASSHNYGYTF
TRBJ1-5	TRBV4-2	NA	CASSQVSGDGNQPQHF
TRBJ2-2	TRBV29-1	NA	CSVEPVVATSSKNTGELFF
TRBJ2-5	TRBV30	NA	CAWSRGETQYF
TRBJ2-2	TRBV9	once	CASSVGGANTGELFF
TRBJ2-2	TRBV7-3	NA	CASRGGGVATGELFF
TRBJ2-1	TRBV7-3	NA	CASSETSGSYNEQFF
TRBJ2-2	TRBV10-3	NA	CATRGGRPTGELFF
TRBJ2-7	TRBV18	few	CASSPRTEYEQYF
TRBJ1-1	TRBV7-3	NA	CASSRQGNTEAFF
TRBJ2-7	TRBV30	few	CAWRSPRTGNEQYF
TRBJ2-7	TRBV5-4	NA	CASSTPGQGYEQYF
TRBJ1-4	TRBV15	NA	CATSRESGAGDRKLFF
TRBJ1-6	TRBV28	NA	CASSLTDSPLHF
TRBJ2-2	TRBV19	NA	CASSSQKNTGELFF
TRBJ2-3	TRBV2	NA	CASRLPGSTDTQYF
TRBJ2-1	TRBV9	NA	CASSGLAGGDNEQFF
TRBJ2-3	TRBV11-2	NA	CASRRTGVGDTQYF
TRBJ2-3	TRBV7-2	NA	CASSLALVDDTQYF
TRBJ2-2	TRBV27	NA	CASRAGLANTGELFF
TRBJ2-3	TRBV11-1	NA	CASSLRRQAHSTDTQYF